This T cell receptor beta chain was recorded in a study of post-analysis software for immune sequencing data. Study as a whole: Relapsing-remitting, secondary progressive and progressive-relapsing multiple sclerosis courses were included.

TCR beta cDNA libraries had unique molecular identifiers. A population of roughly 0.85 to 11 million T cells gave rise to roughly 490,000 cDNA molecules. TCRdb used MiXCR to reprocess the PCR reads, holding one entry per CDR3 protein. The sample records about 770,000 distinct CDR3 sequences, roughly 50% being singletons. Overall study findings and caveats: The five TRBV segments detected at higher frequency in patients than in controls included TRBV5-6, TRBV5-1 and TRBV20-1. Strong co-clustering by F measure was evident for samples that had been prepared in the same batch. Normalized Chao1 diversity was significantly reduced in patients versus controls.

Germline CDR1 KGHSH, CDR2 LQKENI. This CDR3 is built from 15 residues. V trimming: 6 bases; J trimming: 6 bases; junction bases outside the gene matches: 12. On this clonotype: Its antigen is not identified.

The sequenced sample consisted of blood. The sequence was obtained from a girl between 10 and 17 years old with multiple sclerosis. The J gene is TRBJ2-7, the V gene TRBV18, with 9 bases matching TRBD2. CDR3 coding DNA: TGTGCCAGCTCTAGCGGGAGACCCTCTTTCTCCGAGCAGTACTTC. Its translation: CASSSGRPSFSEQYF.